The entry below describes one T cell receptor (beta chain). As yet, its antigen is unknown. The data stem from a study of CD8 T cells in Susac syndrome. The wider study: When blood was drawn, the patients with Susac syndrome were therapy-naive, on corticosteroids, or on intravenous immunoglobulin alone.

Study-wide points: The CD4+ T cell repertoires in Susac syndrome did not show any clonal expansion.

The sequenced target, TCR beta, came from blood CD8+ and CD4+ T cells. RNA, at roughly 0.45 to 1 ug, was reverse transcribed with random hexamers. Amplification of TCR beta CDR3 across 54 Vbeta and 13 Jbeta was performed with immunoSEQ multiplex PCR. TCRdb processed the immunoSEQ multiplex PCR reads anew with MiXCR; each CDR3 protein has one entry. Here the sample spans about 180,000 distinct CDR3 sequences, 85% to 95% being singletons. Per the germline V gene, CDR1 is SGDLS and CDR2 is YYNGEE. After removal of 0 bases from V and 6 bases from J, the junction contained 2 bases not matched to a gene. The CDR3 covers 14 residues.

Sequences were obtained from CD4+ T cells from PBMCs. The V and J genes are TRBV9 and TRBJ1-5; 8 bases are shared with TRBD1. The clonotype was recovered from a human donor with Susac syndrome. The CDR3 is CASSVGTGFQPQHF. The CDR3 coding sequence is TGTGCCAGCAGCGTAGGGACAGGGTTTCAGCCCCAGCATTTT.